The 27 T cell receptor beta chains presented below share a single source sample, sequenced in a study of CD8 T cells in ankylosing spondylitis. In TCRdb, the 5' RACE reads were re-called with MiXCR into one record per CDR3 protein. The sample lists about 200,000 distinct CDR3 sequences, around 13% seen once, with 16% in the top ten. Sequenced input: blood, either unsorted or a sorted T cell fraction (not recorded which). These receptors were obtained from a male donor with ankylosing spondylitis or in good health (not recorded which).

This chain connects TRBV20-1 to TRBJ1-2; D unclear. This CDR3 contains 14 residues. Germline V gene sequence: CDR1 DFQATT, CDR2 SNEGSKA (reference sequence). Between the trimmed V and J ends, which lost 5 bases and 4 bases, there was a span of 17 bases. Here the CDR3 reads CSALEGQSSYGYTF. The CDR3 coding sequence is TGCAGTGCTCTGGAGGGCCAATCCTCCTATGGCTACACCTTC.

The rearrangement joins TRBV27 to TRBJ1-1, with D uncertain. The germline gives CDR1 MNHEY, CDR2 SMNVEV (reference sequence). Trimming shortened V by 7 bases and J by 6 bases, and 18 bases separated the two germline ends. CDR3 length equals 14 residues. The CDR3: CASTPGGVGSEAFF. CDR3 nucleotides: TGTGCCAGCACCCCCGGAGGCGTCGGCTCTGAAGCTTTCTTT.

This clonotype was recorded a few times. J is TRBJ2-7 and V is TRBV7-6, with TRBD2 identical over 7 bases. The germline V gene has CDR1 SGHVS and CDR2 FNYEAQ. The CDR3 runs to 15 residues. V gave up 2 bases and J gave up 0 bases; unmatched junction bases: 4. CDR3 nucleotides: TGTGCCAGCAGCTTAAGCGGGATTACCTCCTACGAGCAGTACTTC. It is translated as CASSLSGITSYEQYF.

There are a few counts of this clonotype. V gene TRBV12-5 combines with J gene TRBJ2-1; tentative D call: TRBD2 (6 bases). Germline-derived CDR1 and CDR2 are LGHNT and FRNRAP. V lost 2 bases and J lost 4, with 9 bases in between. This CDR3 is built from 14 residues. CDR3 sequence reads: CASGLTSRYNEQFF. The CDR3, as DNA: TGTGCTAGTGGTTTGACTAGCCGTTACAATGAGCAGTTCTTC.

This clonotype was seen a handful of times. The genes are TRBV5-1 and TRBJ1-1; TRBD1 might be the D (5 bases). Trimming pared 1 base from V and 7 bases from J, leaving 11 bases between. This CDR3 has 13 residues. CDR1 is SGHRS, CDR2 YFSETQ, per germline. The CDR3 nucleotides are TGCGCCAGCAGCTTGACAGGAGGCTTTGAAGCTTTCTTT. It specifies CASSLTGGFEAFF.

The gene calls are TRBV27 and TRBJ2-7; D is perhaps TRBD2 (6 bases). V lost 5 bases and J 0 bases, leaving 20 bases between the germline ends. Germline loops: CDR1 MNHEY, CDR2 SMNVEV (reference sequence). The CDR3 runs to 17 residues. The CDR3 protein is CASSPLEGLLTSYEQYF. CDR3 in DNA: TGTGCCAGCAGTCCACTAGAGGGACTCCTTACCTCCTACGAGCAGTACTTC.

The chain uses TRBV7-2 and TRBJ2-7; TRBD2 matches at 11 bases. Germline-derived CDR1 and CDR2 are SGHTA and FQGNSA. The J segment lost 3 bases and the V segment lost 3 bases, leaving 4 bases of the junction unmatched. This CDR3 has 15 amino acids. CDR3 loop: CASSFGLAGLYEQYF. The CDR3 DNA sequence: TGTGCCAGCAGCTTTGGACTAGCGGGTCTCTACGAGCAGTACTTC.

CDR3 in DNA: TGTGCCAGCAGCTTGGGACAGTCGTTGTCCTACGAGCAGTACTTC. Translation gives CASSLGQSLSYEQYF. V and J are TRBV7-9 and TRBJ2-7, with TRBD1 matching over 7 bases. Germline loops: CDR1 SEHNR, CDR2 FQNEAQ (reference sequence). This CDR3 is built from 15 residues. Losses at the gene ends were 3 bases for V and 1 base for J; bases not matched to a gene: 6.

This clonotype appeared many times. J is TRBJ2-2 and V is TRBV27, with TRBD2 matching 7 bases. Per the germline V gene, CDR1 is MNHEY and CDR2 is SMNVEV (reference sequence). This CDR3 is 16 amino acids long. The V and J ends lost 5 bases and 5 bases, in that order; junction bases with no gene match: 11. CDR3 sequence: CASSPLWEGPTGELFF. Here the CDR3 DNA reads TGTGCCAGCAGTCCCCTGTGGGAGGGCCCAACCGGGGAGCTGTTTTTT.

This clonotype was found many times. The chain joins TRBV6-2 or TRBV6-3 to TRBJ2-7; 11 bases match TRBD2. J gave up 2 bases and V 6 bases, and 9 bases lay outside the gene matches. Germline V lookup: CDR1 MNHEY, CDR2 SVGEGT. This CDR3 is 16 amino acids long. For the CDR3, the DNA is TGTGCCAGCAGCTTATACCCTAGCGGGAGGCCCTACGAGCAGTACTTC. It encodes CASSLYPSGRPYEQYF.

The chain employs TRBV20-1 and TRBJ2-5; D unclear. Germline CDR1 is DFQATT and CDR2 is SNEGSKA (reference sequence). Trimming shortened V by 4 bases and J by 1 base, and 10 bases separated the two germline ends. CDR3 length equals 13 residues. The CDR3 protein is CSATQESQETQYF. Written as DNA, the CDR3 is TGCAGTGCTACCCAAGAGTCCCAAGAGACCCAGTACTTC.

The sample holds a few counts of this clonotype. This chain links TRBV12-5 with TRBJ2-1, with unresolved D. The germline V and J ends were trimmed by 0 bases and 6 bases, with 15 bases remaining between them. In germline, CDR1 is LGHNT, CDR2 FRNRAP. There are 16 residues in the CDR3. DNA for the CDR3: TGTGCTAGTGGTTTGGTACTGCGGACCCATCTCAATGAGCAGTTCTTC. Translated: CASGLVLRTHLNEQFF.

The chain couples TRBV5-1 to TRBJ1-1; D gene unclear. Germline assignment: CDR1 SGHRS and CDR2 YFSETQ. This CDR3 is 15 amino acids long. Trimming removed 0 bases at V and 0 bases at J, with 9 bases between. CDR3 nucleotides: TGCGCCAGCAGCTTGGCCTTGGGTTTGAACACTGAAGCTTTCTTT. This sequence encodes CASSLALGLNTEAFF.

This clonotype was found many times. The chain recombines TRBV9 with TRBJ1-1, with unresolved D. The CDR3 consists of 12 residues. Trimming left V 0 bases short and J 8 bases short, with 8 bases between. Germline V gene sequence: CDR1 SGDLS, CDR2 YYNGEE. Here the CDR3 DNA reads TGTGCCAGCAGCGTAGTATCATCGGAAGCTTTCTTT. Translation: CASSVVSSEAFF.

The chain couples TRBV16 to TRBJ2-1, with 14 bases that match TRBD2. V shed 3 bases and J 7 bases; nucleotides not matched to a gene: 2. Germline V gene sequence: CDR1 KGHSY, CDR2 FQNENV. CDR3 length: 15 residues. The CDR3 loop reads CASSQGLAGVNEQFF. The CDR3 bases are TGTGCCAGCAGCCAGGGACTAGCGGGAGTAAATGAGCAGTTCTTC.

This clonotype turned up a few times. This CDR3 is CASSGEGPISGANVLTF. The CDR3 DNA follows: TGTGCCAGCAGTGGAGAGGGTCCCATCTCTGGGGCCAACGTCCTGACTTTC. This chain uses TRBV25-1 with TRBJ2-6, with a possible D match to TRBD2 (5 bases). V was shortened by 4 bases and J by 0 bases, with 13 bases between the two germline ends. The V gene's germline CDR1 is MGHDK and CDR2 SYGVNS. This CDR3 is built from 17 residues.

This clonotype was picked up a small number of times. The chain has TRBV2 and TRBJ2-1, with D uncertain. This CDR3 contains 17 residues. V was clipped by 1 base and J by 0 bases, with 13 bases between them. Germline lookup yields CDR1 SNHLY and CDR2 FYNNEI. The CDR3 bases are TGTGCCAGCAGTGAAGGAGTAGCCCTGAGCTCCTACAATGAGCAGTTCTTC. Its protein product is CASSEGVALSSYNEQFF.

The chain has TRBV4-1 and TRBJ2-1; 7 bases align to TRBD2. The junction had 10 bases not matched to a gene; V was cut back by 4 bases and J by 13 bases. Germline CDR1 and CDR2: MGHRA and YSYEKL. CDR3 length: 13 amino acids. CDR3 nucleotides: TGCGCCAGCAGCCCAGCCCTAGCGGCCCCTCAGTTCTTC. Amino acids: CASSPALAAPQFF.

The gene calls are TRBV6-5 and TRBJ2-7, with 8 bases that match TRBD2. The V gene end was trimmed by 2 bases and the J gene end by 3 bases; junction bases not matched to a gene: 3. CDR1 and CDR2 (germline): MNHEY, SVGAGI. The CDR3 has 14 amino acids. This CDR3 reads CASSYESGSYEQYF. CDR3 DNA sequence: TGTGCCAGCAGTTACGAAAGCGGGAGCTACGAGCAGTACTTC.

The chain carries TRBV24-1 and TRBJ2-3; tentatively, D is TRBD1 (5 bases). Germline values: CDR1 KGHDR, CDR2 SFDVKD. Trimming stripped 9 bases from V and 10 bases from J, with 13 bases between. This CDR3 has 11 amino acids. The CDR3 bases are TGTGCCACCGGGGCCCAGGGCCCGCAGTATTTT. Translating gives CATGAQGPQYF.

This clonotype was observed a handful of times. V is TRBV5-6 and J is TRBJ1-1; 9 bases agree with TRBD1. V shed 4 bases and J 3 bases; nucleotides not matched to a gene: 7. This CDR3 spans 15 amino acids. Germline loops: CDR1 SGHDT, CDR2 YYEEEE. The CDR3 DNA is TGTGCCAGCAGCCAAGAGGACAGGGGCTACACTGAAGCTTTCTTT. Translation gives CASSQEDRGYTEAFF.

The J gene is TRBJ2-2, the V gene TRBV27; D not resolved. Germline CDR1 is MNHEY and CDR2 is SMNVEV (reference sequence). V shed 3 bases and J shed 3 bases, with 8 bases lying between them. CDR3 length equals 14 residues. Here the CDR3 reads CASSLGLYTGELFF. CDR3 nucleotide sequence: TGTGCCAGCAGTTTGGGCCTTTACACCGGGGAGCTGTTTTTT.

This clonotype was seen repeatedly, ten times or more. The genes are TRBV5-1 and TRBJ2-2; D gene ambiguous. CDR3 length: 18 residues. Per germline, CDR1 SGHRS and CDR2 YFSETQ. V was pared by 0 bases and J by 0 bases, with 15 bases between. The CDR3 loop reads CASSLGYYQFSNTGELFF. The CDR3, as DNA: TGCGCCAGCAGCTTGGGTTACTACCAGTTTTCGAACACCGGGGAGCTGTTTTTT. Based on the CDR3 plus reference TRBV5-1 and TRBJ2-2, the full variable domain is KAGVTQTPRYLIKTRGQQVTLSCSPISGHRSVSWYQQTPGQGLQFLFEYFSETQRNKGNFPGRFSGRQFSNSRSEMNVSTLELGDSALYLCASSLGYYQFSNTGELFFGEGSRLTVL.

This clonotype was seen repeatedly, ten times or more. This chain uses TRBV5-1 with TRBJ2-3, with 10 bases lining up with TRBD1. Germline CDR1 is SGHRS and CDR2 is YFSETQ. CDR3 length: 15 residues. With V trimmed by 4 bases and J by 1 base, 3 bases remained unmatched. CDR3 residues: CASSGGTGGTDTQYF. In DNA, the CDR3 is TGCGCCAGCAGCGGGGGGACAGGGGGCACAGATACGCAGTATTTT.

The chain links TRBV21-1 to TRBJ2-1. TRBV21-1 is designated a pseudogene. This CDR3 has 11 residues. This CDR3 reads CASSTYNEQFF. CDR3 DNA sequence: TGTGCCAGCTCAACCTACAATGAGCAGTTCTTC.

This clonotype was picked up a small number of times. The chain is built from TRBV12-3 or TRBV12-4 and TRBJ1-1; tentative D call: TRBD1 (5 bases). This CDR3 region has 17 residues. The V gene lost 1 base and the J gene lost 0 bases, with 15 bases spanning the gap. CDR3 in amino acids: CASSLGAGGRMNTEAFF. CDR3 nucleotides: TGTGCCAGCAGTTTAGGAGCTGGGGGACGGATGAACACTGAAGCTTTCTTT.

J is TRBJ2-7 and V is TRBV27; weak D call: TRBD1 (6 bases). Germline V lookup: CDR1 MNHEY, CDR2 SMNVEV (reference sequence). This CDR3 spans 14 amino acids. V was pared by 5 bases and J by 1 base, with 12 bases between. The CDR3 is CASSVGGDSYEQYF. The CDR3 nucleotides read TGTGCCAGCAGTGTTGGGGGCGATTCCTACGAGCAGTACTTC.